The 13 T cell receptor beta chains listed next were all sequenced from one sample in a study of blood T cell repertoires in COVID-19. Clones were read by immunoSEQ multiplex PCR, and TCRdb kept only the in-frame ones, dropping some. This sample has around 100,000 clones, with roughly 87% found just once. Sequenced sample: peripheral blood. The receptor source for this set is a man between 25 and 39 years old in a cohort sampled during active COVID-19.

This clone came up a few times. The chain combines TRBV10-1 with TRBJ1-6; D uncertain. CDR3 size: 14 residues. V lost 4 bases and J 6 bases, leaving 10 bases between the germline ends. Germline assignment: CDR1 WNHNN and CDR2 SYGVQD (reference sequence). The CDR3 region has the DNA TGCGCCAGCAGTGTCAGTCGGGGTAATTCACCCCTCCACTTT. Protein sequence: CASSVSRGNSPLHF.

The chain recombines TRBV19 with TRBJ1-6; D perhaps matches TRBD1 (6 bases). The CDR3 contains 12 residues. Germline CDR1 LNHDA, CDR2 SQIVND (reference sequence). The V and J ends lost 10 bases and 7 bases respectively, with 11 bases between them. CDR3 residues: CATRTANSPLHF. The CDR3 bases are TGTGCCACCCGGACAGCCAATTCACCCCTCCACTTT.

V gene TRBV5-4 combines with J gene TRBJ1-1; 9 nucleotides align to TRBD1. Germline V lookup: CDR1 SGHNT, CDR2 YYREEE (reference sequence). The CDR3 is 16 amino acids. The trim removed 4 bases at V and 0 bases at J, leaving 7 bases unmatched. The CDR3 loop is CASSVKQGAVNTEAFF. For the CDR3, the DNA is TGTGCCAGCAGCGTTAAACAGGGGGCAGTGAACACTGAAGCTTTCTTT.

V and J are TRBV5-1 and TRBJ2-7, with 9 bases aligning to TRBD1. J was trimmed by 6 bases and V by 2 bases; bases with no gene match: 12. CDR3 size: 16 residues. Germline assignment: CDR1 SGHRS and CDR2 YFSETQ. In DNA form, the CDR3 reads TGCGCCAGCAGCTTTACTACGGGACAGGGTTCACCCGAGCAGTACTTC. Translated, it gives CASSFTTGQGSPEQYF.

The V gene is TRBV27, the J gene TRBJ2-2; D is uncertain. This CDR3 spans 13 amino acids. Germline V gene lookup returns CDR1 MNHEY and CDR2 SMNVEV (reference sequence). Between the trimmed V and J ends, which lost 3 bases and 6 bases, there was a span of 8 bases. CDR3 nucleotide sequence: TGTGCCAGCAGTTTTCGGTGGTCCGGGGAGCTGTTTTTT. This translates into CASSFRWSGELFF.

The gene calls are TRBV11-2 and TRBJ2-2; TRBD2 agrees at 10 bases. The CDR3 totals 16 residues. Germline V gene data show CDR1 as SGHAT and CDR2 as FQNNGV. V lost 2 bases and J lost 7; bases outside the gene matches: 7. The CDR3 bases are TGTGCCAGCAGCTTAAGAGCGGGGGGGCCGAACGGGGAGCTGTTTTTT. It yields the protein CASSLRAGGPNGELFF.

The rearrangement links TRBV19 to TRBJ2-5, with D possibly TRBD2 on 6 matching bases. Germline loops: CDR1 LNHDA, CDR2 SQIVND (reference sequence). This CDR3 is built from 17 residues. V was shortened by 6 bases and J by 5 bases, with 25 bases between the two germline ends. The chain's CDR3 is CASRPGLTAALSETQYF. The CDR3, as DNA: TGTGCCAGTAGGCCGGGACTCACTGCGGCTCTCTCTGAGACCCAGTACTTC.

This chain links TRBV19 with TRBJ1-3; 9 bases match TRBD1. V was pared by 8 bases and J by 0 bases, with 11 bases of the junction left unmatched. Germline V gene lookup returns CDR1 LNHDA and CDR2 SQIVND (reference sequence). The CDR3 length is 17 residues. The CDR3 sequence is CASWDRGQGPSGNTIYF. The CDR3 nucleotides are TGTGCCAGTTGGGACCGAGGACAGGGGCCCTCTGGAAACACCATATATTTT.

V gene TRBV20-1 combines with J gene TRBJ1-2, with D hard to call. Deletions cut 0 bases from V and 4 bases from J, with 3 bases between. CDR1 DFQATT and CDR2 SNEGSKA come from the germline V gene (reference sequence). This CDR3 has 11 residues. The CDR3 here is CSARDIYGYTF. CDR3 bases: TGCAGTGCTAGAGATATCTATGGCTACACCTTC.

The V and J genes are TRBV2 and TRBJ2-2; D gene ambiguous. V lost 7 bases, J lost 0 bases, and 15 bases lay in between. Germline V gene data show CDR1 as SNHLY and CDR2 as FYNNEI. The CDR3 spans 16 residues. CDR3 sequence: CASTDRGDANTGELFF. The DNA for the CDR3 is TGTGCCAGCACGGATCGAGGAGACGCGAACACCGGGGAGCTGTTTTTT.

This clone was counted once. The chain links TRBV3-1 (or the pseudogene TRBV3-2) to TRBJ2-3; 10 positions match TRBD2. The CDR3 extends over 17 amino acids. The germline CDR1 and CDR2 sequences are LGHDT and YNNKEL (reference sequence). J lost 1 base, V lost 0 bases, and 4 bases had no gene match. The CDR3 loop is CASSQEPLAGGTDTQYF. The CDR3 DNA is TGTGCCAGCAGCCAAGAACCTCTAGCGGGGGGCACAGATACGCAGTATTTT.

The V gene is TRBV15, the J gene TRBJ1-3, with TRBD1 identical over 8 bases. The germline gives CDR1 LNHNV, CDR2 YYDKDF (reference sequence). The J segment lost 0 bases and the V segment lost 3 bases, leaving 1 base of the junction unmatched. This CDR3 is 15 amino acids long. In DNA form, the CDR3 reads TGTGCCACCAGCAGGGGACAGGACTCTGGAAACACCATATATTTT. This encodes CATSRGQDSGNTIYF.

The rearrangement links TRBV19 to TRBJ1-1; unclear D gene. Germline V lookup: CDR1 LNHDA, CDR2 SQIVND (reference sequence). This CDR3 is 13 amino acids long. Trimming removed 5 bases from V and 7 bases from J, with 14 bases in between. The CDR3 spells CASSPGERNEAFF. CDR3 bases: TGTGCCAGTAGTCCCGGGGAGCGTAATGAAGCTTTCTTT.